This TCR beta chain stems from a study of shared clonotypes between healthy human individuals. V lost 3 bases and J 2 bases, leaving 16 bases between the germline ends. Germline V gene data show CDR1 as SGDLS and CDR2 as YYNGEE. The CDR3 contains 16 residues. Healthy HIV-negative adults without recent acute infections or vaccinations served as donors. All participating donors were Caucasian adults from Nashville, Tennessee. Each cell subset's genomic DNA was divided evenly among several immunoSEQ plates. Per the original methods: ImmunoSEQ supplied junction-only sequences lacking quality scores, so filtering was different. Profiled with immunoSEQ multiplex PCR; TCRdb holds only in-frame clones, not every one. V and J calls and clone size follow that table, whereas D and trimming were derived from the DNA. Of millions of clones in the sample, around 94% were seen once.

J is TRBJ2-3 and V is TRBV9; D possibly matches TRBD1 or TRBD2 (5 bases each). Material for sequencing was naive CD4+ T cells sorted from blood. As to subset: CD45RA+ positively selected. This clonotype was obtained from a man younger than 35 in good health. The chain's CDR3 is CASSAPGRAITDTQYF. The CDR3 coding sequence is TGTGCCAGCAGCGCACCGGGGCGGGCGATCACAGATACGCAGTATTTT.